The next 8 T cell receptor beta chains were all read from a single sample in a study of blood T cells in healthy people across ages. A sample-barcoded 5' primer and a J-beta primer mix were used in a second PCR of roughly 6 to 12 cycles. TCRdb reprocessed the 5' RACE reads with MiXCR, giving one entry per CDR3 protein. The sample shows 1.5 million to 2 million distinct CDR3 sequences, about 39% of them seen only once. Sequenced sample: blood. The receptors were gathered from a human donor in good health.

The gene calls are TRBV20-1 and TRBJ2-7, with TRBD2 matching 9 bases. Losses at the gene ends were 5 bases for V and 0 bases for J; bases not matched to a gene: 5. This CDR3 spans 14 amino acids. Germline V gives CDR1 DFQATT, CDR2 SNEGSKA (reference sequence). CDR3 residues: CSAFLAGSSYEQYF. In DNA, the CDR3 is TGCAGTGCTTTTCTAGCGGGGAGCTCCTACGAGCAGTACTTC.

The chain has TRBV6-5 and TRBJ2-4, with a possible D match to TRBD1 (6 bases). The last part of the DNA fits TRBJ2-5 better; the J call may be wrong. Germline values: CDR1 MNHEY, CDR2 SVGAGI. The CDR3 loop spans 14 amino acids. DNA for the CDR3: TGTGCCAGCAGATTACAGGGATCCCAAGAGACCCAGTACTTC. It is translated as CASRLQGSQETQYF.

V gene TRBV7-2 combines with J gene TRBJ2-4, with TRBD2 matching over 8 bases. This CDR3 has 11 amino acids. Germline V gene lookup returns CDR1 SGHTA and CDR2 FQGNSA. Unmatched junction bases numbered 5, after V lost 5 bases and J lost 14 bases. In DNA form, the CDR3 reads TGTGCCAGCAGCCTGGGACTAGTGAAGTACTTC. Protein product: CASSLGLVKYF.

In its sample, this clonotype was seen a few times. The chain carries TRBV24-1 and TRBJ2-7, with D maybe TRBD1 (8 bases). The germline gives CDR1 KGHDR, CDR2 SFDVKD. Trimming took 9 bases from V and 7 from J, leaving 18 bases between them. This CDR3 spans 13 amino acids. The CDR3 nucleotides read TGTGCCACCGGGGAGGGACAGGAGAGAGAGCAGTACTTC. Residues: CATGEGQEREQYF.

In its sample, this clonotype was seen a few times. This chain joins TRBV7-2 and TRBJ2-1, with TRBD2 as a possible D gene (7 bases). V was clipped by 8 bases and J by 2 bases, with 13 bases between them. Per germline, CDR1 SGHTA and CDR2 FQGNSA. This CDR3 has 14 amino acids. CDR3 sequence reads: CASGHGGPYNEQFF. The CDR3 DNA sequence: TGTGCCAGCGGTCACGGGGGGCCCTACAATGAGCAGTTCTTC.

This clonotype was seen many times. The V gene is TRBV4-1, the J gene TRBJ2-3; perhaps TRBD2 as D (6 bases). Germline assignment: CDR1 MGHRA and CDR2 YSYEKL. The CDR3 is 16 amino acids. Trimming left V 0 bases short and J 0 bases short, with 10 bases between. The CDR3 DNA reads TGCGCCAGCAGCCAAGATACGGGACTCAGCACAGATACGCAGTATTTT. Protein product: CASSQDTGLSTDTQYF.

Concerning this clonotype: This CDR3 is missing its conserved last phenylalanine or tryptophan, likely due to a read error. V and J are TRBV27 and TRBJ2-7; TRBD1 matches at 10 bases. V shed 8 bases and J 6 bases; nucleotides not matched to a gene: 7. Germline V gives CDR1 MNHEY, CDR2 SMNVEV (reference sequence). This CDR3 has 13 residues. CDR3 loop: CASGGTGVGEQYC. As DNA, the CDR3 is TGTGCCAGCGGGGGGACAGGGGTAGGCGAGCAGTACTGC.

The chain uses TRBV20-1 and TRBJ2-5; no firm D call. Germline V gene data show CDR1 as DFQATT and CDR2 as SNEGSKA (reference sequence). V dropped 3 bases and J dropped 2 bases, with 10 bases sitting between them. The CDR3 runs to 13 residues. CDR3 DNA sequence: TGCAGTGCTAGTCCCCCCTTTCAAGAGACCCAGTACTTC. Protein: CSASPPFQETQYF.